Given below is one T cell receptor (beta chain) in context. CDR1 is SQVTM, CDR2 ANQGSEA, per germline. There are 12 residues in the CDR3. V dropped 7 bases and J dropped 1; count of bases not matched to a gene: 3. The entry originates in a study of blood T cell repertoires in COVID-19. Study in general: PBMCs, B-cell-depleted T cells, or T cells provided the cDNA or gDNA that made up the material.

Sequencing used immunoSEQ multiplex PCR; TCRdb keeps in-frame clones, though not all of them. The sample has 160,000 or so clones, over 90% seen once. This TCR was recovered from a woman aged 55-69 years with COVID-19, enrolled during active disease. The rearrangement joins TRBV29-1 to TRBJ1-1; 7 bases fit TRBD1. The specimen was peripheral blood. The DNA for the CDR3 is TGCAGCGACAGGGGCCAGAACACTGAAGCTTTCTTT. It translates to CSDRGQNTEAFF.